This TCR beta chain was sequenced in a study of T cells in Graves' hyperthyroidism and ophthalmopathy. Regions amplified from RNA transcripts were the TCR beta CDR3 regions. During a first-round RT-PCR of the TCR CDR3, the HTBI primer set was used. TCRdb ran MiXCR on the multiplex PCR reads and lists one entry per CDR3 protein. This repertoire shows some 400,000 distinct CDR3 sequences, approximately 20% found once; its top ten account for about 3.5%. A patient was excluded if there was uncontrolled infection, other autoimmune disease, pregnancy or lactation. Fresh 10 ml peripheral blood yielded PBMCs. This clonotype was seen at least ten times. Antigen: not known. The CDR3 runs 13 residues. Germline assignment: CDR1 LNHDA and CDR2 SQIVND (reference sequence). V shed 2 bases and J shed 4 bases, with 8 bases lying between them. Overall study results and limits: The majority of expanded thyroid clonotypes above 0.001 also appeared in blood.

This clonotype originated in a woman in her late teens or twenties with Graves' hyperthyroidism. The specimen was blood. The chain joins TRBV19 to TRBJ1-1, with a tentative D call TRBD1 (6 bases). CDR3 protein: CASSITGTTEAFF. The CDR3, as DNA: TGTGCCAGTAGTATAACAGGGACCACTGAAGCTTTCTTT.